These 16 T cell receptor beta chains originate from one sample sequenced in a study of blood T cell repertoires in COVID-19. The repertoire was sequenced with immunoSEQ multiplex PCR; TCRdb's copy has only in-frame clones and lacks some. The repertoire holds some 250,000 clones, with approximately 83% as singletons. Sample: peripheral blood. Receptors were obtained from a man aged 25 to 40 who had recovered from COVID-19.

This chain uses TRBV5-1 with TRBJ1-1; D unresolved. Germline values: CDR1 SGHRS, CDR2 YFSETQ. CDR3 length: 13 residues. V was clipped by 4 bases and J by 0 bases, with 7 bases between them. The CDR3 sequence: CASSQVVNTEAFF. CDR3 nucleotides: TGCGCCAGCAGCCAGGTAGTGAACACTGAAGCTTTCTTT.

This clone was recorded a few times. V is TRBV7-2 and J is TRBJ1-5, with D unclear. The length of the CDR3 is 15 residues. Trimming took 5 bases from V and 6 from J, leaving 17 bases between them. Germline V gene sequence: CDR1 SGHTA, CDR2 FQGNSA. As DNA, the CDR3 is TGTGCCAGCAGCCCGGACGGATTTGGGAGTCAGCCCCAGCATTTT. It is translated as CASSPDGFGSQPQHF. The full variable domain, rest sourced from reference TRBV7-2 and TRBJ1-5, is GAGVSQSPSNKVTEKGKDVELRCDPISGHTALYWYRQSLGQGLEFLIYFQGNSAPDKSGLPSDRFSAERTGGSVSTLTIQRTQQEDSAVYLCASSPDGFGSQPQHFGDGTRLSIL.

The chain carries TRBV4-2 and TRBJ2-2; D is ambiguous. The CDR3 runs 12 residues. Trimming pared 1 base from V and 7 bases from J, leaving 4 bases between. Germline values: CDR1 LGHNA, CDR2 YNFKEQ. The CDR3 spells CASSQVHGELFF. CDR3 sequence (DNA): TGTGCCAGCAGCCAAGTCCACGGGGAGCTGTTTTTT.

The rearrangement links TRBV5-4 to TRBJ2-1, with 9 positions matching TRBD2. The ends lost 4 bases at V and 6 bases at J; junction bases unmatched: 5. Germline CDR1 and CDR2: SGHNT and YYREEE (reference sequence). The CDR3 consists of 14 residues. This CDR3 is CASSPGLALNEQFF. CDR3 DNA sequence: TGTGCCAGCAGCCCGGGACTAGCACTCAATGAGCAGTTCTTC.

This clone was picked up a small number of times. CDR3 protein: CASRLGGPDTGELFF. The CDR3, as DNA: TGTGCCAGCAGGTTGGGGGGGCCGGACACCGGGGAGCTGTTTTTT. V is TRBV9 and J is TRBJ2-2; D may be TRBD2 (7 bases). The germline V and J ends were trimmed by 5 bases and 3 bases, with 14 bases remaining between them. The CDR3 spans 15 residues. Germline loops: CDR1 SGDLS, CDR2 YYNGEE.

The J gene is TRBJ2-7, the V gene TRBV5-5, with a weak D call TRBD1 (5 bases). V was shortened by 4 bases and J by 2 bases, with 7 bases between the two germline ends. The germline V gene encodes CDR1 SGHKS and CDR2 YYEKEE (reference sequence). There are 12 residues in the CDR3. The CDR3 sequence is CASSMTAYEQYF. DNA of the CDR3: TGTGCCAGCAGCATGACAGCCTACGAGCAGTACTTC.

This chain's CDR3 is CASSFSDRGGTQYF. The CDR3 coding sequence is TGTGCCAGCAGTTTCTCTGACAGGGGCGGGACCCAGTACTTC. The chain carries TRBV28 and TRBJ2-5; 8 bases agree with TRBD1. CDR1 MDHEN and CDR2 SYDVKM come from the germline V gene. V was clipped by 3 bases and J by 7 bases; unmatched bases: 7. This CDR3 comprises 14 residues.

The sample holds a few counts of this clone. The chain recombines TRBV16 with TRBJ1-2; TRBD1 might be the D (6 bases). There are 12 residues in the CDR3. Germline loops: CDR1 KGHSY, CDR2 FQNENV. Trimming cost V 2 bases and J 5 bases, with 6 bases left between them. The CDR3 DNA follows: TGTGCCAGCAGCCAAAGGGGGTATGGCTACACCTTC. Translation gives CASSQRGYGYTF.

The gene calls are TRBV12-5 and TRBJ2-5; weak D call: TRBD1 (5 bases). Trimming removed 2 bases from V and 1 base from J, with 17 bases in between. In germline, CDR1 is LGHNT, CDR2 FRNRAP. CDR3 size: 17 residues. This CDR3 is CASGLSVTPDTQETQYF. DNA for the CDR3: TGTGCTAGTGGTTTGTCGGTTACACCGGACACCCAAGAGACCCAGTACTTC.

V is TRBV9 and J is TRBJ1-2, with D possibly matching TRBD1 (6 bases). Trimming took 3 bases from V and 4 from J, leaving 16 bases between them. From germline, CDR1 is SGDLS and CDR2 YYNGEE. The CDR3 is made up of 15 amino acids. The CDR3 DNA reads TGTGCCAGCAGCGCTGAATCGGGGGGCCCCTATGGCTACACCTTC. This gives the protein CASSAESGGPYGYTF.

CDR3 coding DNA: TGTGCCAGCAGCTCCACTACCCCATCGCCCGAGCAGTACTTC. It codes for CASSSTTPSPEQYF. The rearrangement joins TRBV7-9 to TRBJ2-7; D not certain. Trimming took off 4 bases at V and 6 bases at J, with 16 bases between the two ends. Germline V gene data show CDR1 as SEHNR and CDR2 as FQNEAQ (reference sequence). The CDR3 loop spans 14 amino acids.

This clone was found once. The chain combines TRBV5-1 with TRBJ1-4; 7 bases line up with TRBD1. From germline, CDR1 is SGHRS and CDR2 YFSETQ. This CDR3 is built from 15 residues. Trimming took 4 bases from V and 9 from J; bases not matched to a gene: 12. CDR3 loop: CASSPSITGEQKLFF. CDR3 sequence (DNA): TGCGCCAGCAGCCCTTCCATCACAGGGGAGCAAAAACTGTTTTTT.

The CDR3 region has the DNA TGTGCCAGTAGCTTTTACAATGAGCAGTTCTTC. It specifies CASSFYNEQFF. V and J are TRBV19 and TRBJ2-1; D call uncertain. The germline V gene has CDR1 LNHDA and CDR2 SQIVND (reference sequence). V lost 6 bases, J lost 4 bases, and 4 bases lay in between. The CDR3 loop spans 11 amino acids.

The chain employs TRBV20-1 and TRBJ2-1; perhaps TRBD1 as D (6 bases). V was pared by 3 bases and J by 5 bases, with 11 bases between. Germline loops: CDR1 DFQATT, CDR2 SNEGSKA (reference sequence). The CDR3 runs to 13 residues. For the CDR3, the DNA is TGCAGTGCTAGTTTCGGACAGCACAATGAGCAGTTCTTC. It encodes CSASFGQHNEQFF.

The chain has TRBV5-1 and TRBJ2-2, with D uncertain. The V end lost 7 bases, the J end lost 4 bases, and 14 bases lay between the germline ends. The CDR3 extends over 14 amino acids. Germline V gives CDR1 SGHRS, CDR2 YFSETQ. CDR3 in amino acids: CASGIGPGTGELFF. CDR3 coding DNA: TGCGCCAGCGGAATTGGTCCGGGCACCGGGGAGCTGTTTTTT.

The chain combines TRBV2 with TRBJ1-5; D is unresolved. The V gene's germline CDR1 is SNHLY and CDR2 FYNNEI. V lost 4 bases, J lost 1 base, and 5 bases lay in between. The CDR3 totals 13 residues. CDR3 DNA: TGTGCCAGCAGTGCCCCAAGCAATCAGCCCCAGCATTTT. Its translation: CASSAPSNQPQHF.